This T cell receptor (beta chain) was observed in a study of molecular identifiers for immune sequencing clone quantification. General study findings and limits: Clones carrying above 20 RNA copies accounted for over 98% of effector molecules, under 1% in naive cells.

Based on a CD8+CD4-CCR7+CD45RA+ profile, naive CD8 T cells were sorted. Listed TCR primers and previously described methods were used for bulk TCR libraries. TCRdb itself ran the PCR reads through MiXCR, one entry per CDR3 protein. The sample holds under 800,000 distinct CDR3 sequences; 25% are singletons and the top ten take about 0.84%. CDR1 and CDR2 from the germline V gene are SEHNR and FQNEAQ (reference sequence). This CDR3 comprises 13 residues. Trimming pared 8 bases from V and 3 bases from J, leaving 12 bases between. The table lists this clonotype with many counts. Its antigen is unknown. The chain carries TRBV7-9 and TRBJ2-3; no reliable D call. Sequences were obtained from naive CD8+ T cells from blood, with Jurkat cell RNA spiked in. Stated subset: FACS-sorted CD8+CD4-CCR7+CD45RA+ naive T cells. The clonotype originates from a human donor in good health. Some libraries in this study had Jurkat cell RNA spiked in. CDR3 coding DNA: TGTGCCAGCTCCCCTGAGGCAACAGATACGCAGTATTTT. It encodes CASSPEATDTQYF.